A single sample gave rise to the 4 T cell receptor beta chains below, sequenced in a study of blood T cell dynamics during melanoma immunotherapy. Some clones are missing from TCRdb's copy, which holds only in-frame ones; the method was immunoSEQ multiplex PCR. In the table there are around 14,000 clones, more than 70% of which are singletons. Documented time point: pre-treatment baseline. This specimen was blood, taken from a patient treated with checkpoint blockade. The receptors here all came from a human donor with melanoma.

The rearrangement uses TRBV5-1 and TRBJ2-5; 12 nucleotides match TRBD2. The CDR3 is made up of 17 amino acids. Germline V gives CDR1 SGHRS, CDR2 YFSETQ. The ends lost 2 bases at V and 1 base at J; junction bases unmatched: 6. The CDR3, as DNA: TGCGCCAGCAGCTTTCGGGCTAGCGGGGGGGCCCAAGAGACCCAGTACTTC. Its protein product is CASSFRASGGAQETQYF.

CDR3 sequence (DNA): TGTGCCAGCAGACAACAGGGTCGGGAGCAGTACTTC. This sequence encodes CASRQQGREQYF. The chain recombines TRBV28 with TRBJ2-7; D might be TRBD1 (6 bases). Germline V gene sequence: CDR1 MDHEN, CDR2 SYDVKM. The V and J ends lost 6 bases and 7 bases respectively, with 13 bases between them. The CDR3 totals 12 residues.

V usage is TRBV30 and J usage is TRBJ1-1, with TRBD1 as a possible D gene (5 bases). The germline V gene encodes CDR1 GTSNPN and CDR2 SVGIG (reference sequence). This CDR3 is built from 13 residues. The V end lost 1 base, the J end lost 7 bases, and 13 bases lay between the germline ends. Here the CDR3 reads CAWSGGLDREAFF. CDR3 sequence (DNA): TGTGCCTGGAGTGGGGGGTTGGACCGTGAAGCTTTCTTT.

V and J are TRBV2 and TRBJ2-2; no clear D. Germline CDR1 and CDR2: SNHLY and FYNNEI. The CDR3 sequence is 14 residues long. Trimming took off 7 bases at V and 0 bases at J, with 9 bases between the two ends. CDR3 residues: CASTPIANTGELFF. For the CDR3, the DNA is TGTGCCAGCACGCCAATCGCGAACACCGGGGAGCTGTTTTTT.